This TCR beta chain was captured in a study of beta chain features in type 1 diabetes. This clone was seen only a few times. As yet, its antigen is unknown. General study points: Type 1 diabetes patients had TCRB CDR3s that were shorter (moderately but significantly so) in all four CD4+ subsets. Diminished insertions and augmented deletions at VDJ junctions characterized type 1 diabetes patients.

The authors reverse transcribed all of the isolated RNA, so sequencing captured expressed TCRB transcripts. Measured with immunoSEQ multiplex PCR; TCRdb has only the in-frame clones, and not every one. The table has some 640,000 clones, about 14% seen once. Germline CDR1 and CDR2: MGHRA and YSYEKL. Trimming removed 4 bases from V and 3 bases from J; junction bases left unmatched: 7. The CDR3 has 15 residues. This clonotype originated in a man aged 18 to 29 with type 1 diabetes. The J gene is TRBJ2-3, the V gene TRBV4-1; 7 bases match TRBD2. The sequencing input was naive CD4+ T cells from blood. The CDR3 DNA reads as TGCGCCAGCAGCCTCCCAGGACTAGTGACAGATACGCAGTATTTT. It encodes CASSLPGLVTDTQYF.